This T cell receptor beta chain was sequenced for a study of PD-1 blockade in classical Hodgkin lymphoma. The method was immunoSEQ multiplex PCR; TCRdb's version includes in-frame clones alone and lacks a portion of them. Counted here are around 25,000 clones, 75% to 90% occurring once; the ten biggest clones make up about 3.4%. Whole-study findings and limits: Complete responders started with a diversity level that resembled newly diagnosed patients at baseline. Relapsed/refractory patients reportedly had the lowest baseline TCR diversity, below newly diagnosed patients, who were below healthy donors. Those patients who began receiving nivolumab less than 1 year after ASCT had lower diversity, and they were excluded.

As for time point: cycle 4 day 1 (C4D1), after five to seven weeks of nivolumab. Relapse was seen in all patients after autologous stem cell transplantation, and brentuximab vedotin exposure was variable. CD4+ T cells were purified from thawed PBMCs by negative selection. Best response was recorded as complete response, partial response or progressive disease. As for this clone: The antigen remains unidentified.

Sequences were derived from CD4+ T cells from blood, sampled before the fourth cycle of nivolumab. The TCR sequence derives from a human donor with classical Hodgkin lymphoma.

The CDR3 here is CASAPQTGANVLTF. The CDR3 coding sequence is TGTGCCAGCGCCCCCCAAACGGGGGCCAACGTCCTGACTTTC. The V call is TRBV27, the J call TRBJ2-6; no clear D. The CDR3 has 14 amino acids. CDR1 MNHEY and CDR2 SMNVEV come from the germline V gene (reference sequence). Trimming cost V 8 bases and J 4 bases, with 12 bases left between them.